This record concerns one T cell receptor beta chain sequence. The antigen is unknown. Unexposed donor CD4+ T cells date from about 2011-2018, before the COVID-19 pandemic. After ten to eleven days of culture, CD4+ T cells were isolated. The record originates from a study of CD4 T cells in relation to SARS-CoV-2 and coronaviruses. General study results and limits: No donor gave both pre-pandemic and post-infection samples.

Some clones are missing from TCRdb's copy, which holds only in-frame ones; the method was immunoSEQ multiplex PCR. The table lists roughly 30,000 clones, about 75% of them singletons. V dropped 10 bases and J dropped 0 bases, with 10 bases sitting between them. The CDR3 totals 12 residues. From germline, CDR1 is MNHEY and CDR2 SMNVEV (reference sequence). This rearrangement joins TRBV27 to TRBJ2-7; the D is unclear. Material for sequencing was CD4+ T cells from PBMCs, cultured in vitro. This clonotype was obtained from a human donor in good health. The chain's CDR3 is CATRTFSYEQYF. CDR3 nucleotides: TGTGCCACCCGGACCTTCTCCTACGAGCAGTACTTC.